This T cell receptor beta chain was sequenced for a study of OX40 agonist ivuxolimab in advanced cancers. Overall study context: Participants averaged roughly 60 years of age (range about 23 to 90) and were roughly 80% male. Study-wide findings and caveats: Researchers did not establish what antigens the expanded peripheral T cells target.

In regard to this clone: The antigen is not known.

Germline assignment: CDR1 SGHVS and CDR2 FQNEAQ. The length of the CDR3 is 13 residues. V dropped 5 bases and J dropped 5 bases, with 12 bases sitting between them. Method: immunoSEQ multiplex PCR; TCRdb's copy keeps in-frame clones and lacks some. The sample records tens of thousands of clones, roughly 92% being singletons. The V and J genes are TRBV7-8 and TRBJ2-5; D is ambiguous. The source is an adult with an advanced solid tumor such as melanoma, head and neck, liver or kidney cancer. Sequenced material: CD4+ or CD8+ T cells sorted from blood, taken in a trial of the OX40 agonist ivuxolimab. CDR3 nucleotide sequence: TGTGCCAGCAGCCCCTCCCCCGCCGAGACCCAGTACTTC. The encoded protein is CASSPSPAETQYF.